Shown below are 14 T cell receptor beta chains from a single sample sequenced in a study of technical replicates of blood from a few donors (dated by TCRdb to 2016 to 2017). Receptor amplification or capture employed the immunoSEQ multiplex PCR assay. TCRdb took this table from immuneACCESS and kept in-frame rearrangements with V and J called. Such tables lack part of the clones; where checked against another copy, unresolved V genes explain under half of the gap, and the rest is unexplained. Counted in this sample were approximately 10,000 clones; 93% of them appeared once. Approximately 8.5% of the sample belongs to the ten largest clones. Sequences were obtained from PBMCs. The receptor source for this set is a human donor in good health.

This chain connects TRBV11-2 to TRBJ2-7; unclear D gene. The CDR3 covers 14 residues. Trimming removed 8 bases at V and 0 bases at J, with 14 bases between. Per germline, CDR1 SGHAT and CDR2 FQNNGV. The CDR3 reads CASRSLASSYEQYF. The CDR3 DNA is TGTGCCAGCCGTTCCTTGGCCAGCTCCTACGAGCAGTACTTC.

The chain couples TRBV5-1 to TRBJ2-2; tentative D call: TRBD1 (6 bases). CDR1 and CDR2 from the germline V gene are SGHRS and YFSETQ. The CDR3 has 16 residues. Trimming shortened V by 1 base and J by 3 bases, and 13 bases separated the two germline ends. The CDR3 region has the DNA TGCGCCAGCAGCTTGACAGGGAGTGTAGACACCGGGGAGCTGTTTTTT. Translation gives CASSLTGSVDTGELFF.

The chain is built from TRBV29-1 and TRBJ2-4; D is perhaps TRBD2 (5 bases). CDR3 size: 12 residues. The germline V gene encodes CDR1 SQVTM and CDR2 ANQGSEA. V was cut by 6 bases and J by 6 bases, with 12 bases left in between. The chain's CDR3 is CSVSDEGNIQYF. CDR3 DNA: TGCAGCGTATCTGACGAGGGAAACATTCAGTACTTC.

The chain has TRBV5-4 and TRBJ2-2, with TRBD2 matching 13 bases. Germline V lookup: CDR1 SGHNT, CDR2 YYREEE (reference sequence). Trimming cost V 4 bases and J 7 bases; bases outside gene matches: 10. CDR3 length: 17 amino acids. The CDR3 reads CASSPELAGGPDGELFF. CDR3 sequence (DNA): TGTGCCAGCAGCCCCGAACTAGCGGGAGGGCCTGACGGGGAGCTGTTTTTT.

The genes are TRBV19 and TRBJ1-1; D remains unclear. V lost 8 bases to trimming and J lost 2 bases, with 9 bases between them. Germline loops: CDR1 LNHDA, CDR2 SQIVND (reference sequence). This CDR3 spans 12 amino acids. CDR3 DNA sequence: TGTGCCAGTGGGGAGTTTAACACTGAAGCTTTCTTT. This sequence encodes CASGEFNTEAFF.

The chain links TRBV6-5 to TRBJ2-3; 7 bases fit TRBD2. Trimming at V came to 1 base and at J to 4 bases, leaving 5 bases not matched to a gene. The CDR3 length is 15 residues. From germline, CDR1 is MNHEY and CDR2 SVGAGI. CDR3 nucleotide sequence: TGTGCCAGCAGTTACTGGGCGGGGGTAGCAGATACGCAGTATTTT. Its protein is CASSYWAGVADTQYF.

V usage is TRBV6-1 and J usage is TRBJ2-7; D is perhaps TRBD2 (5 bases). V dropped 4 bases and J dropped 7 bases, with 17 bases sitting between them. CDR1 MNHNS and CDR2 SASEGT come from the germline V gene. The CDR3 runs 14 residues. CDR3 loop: CASSADSSRGEQYF. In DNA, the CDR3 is TGTGCCAGCAGTGCTGATTCTTCCCGGGGAGAGCAGTACTTC.

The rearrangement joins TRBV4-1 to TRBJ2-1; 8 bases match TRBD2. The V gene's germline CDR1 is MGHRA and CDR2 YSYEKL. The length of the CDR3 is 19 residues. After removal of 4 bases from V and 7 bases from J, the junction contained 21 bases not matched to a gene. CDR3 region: CASSRSGSSGLGSENEQFF. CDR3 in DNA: TGCGCCAGCAGCCGAAGCGGGTCTAGCGGGCTAGGTTCTGAGAATGAGCAGTTCTTC.

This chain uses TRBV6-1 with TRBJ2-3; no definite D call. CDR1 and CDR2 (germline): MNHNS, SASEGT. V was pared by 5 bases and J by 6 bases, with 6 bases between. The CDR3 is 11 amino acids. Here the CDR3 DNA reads TGTGCCAGCAGTTTCGGGGATACGCAGTATTTT. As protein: CASSFGDTQYF.

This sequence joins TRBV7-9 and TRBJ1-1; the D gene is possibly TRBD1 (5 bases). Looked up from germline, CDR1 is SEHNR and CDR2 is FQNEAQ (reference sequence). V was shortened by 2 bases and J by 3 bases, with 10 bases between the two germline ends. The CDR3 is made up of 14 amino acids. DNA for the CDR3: TGTGCCAGCAGCTTAACTGGGGGGGACACTGAAGCTTTCTTT. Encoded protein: CASSLTGGDTEAFF.

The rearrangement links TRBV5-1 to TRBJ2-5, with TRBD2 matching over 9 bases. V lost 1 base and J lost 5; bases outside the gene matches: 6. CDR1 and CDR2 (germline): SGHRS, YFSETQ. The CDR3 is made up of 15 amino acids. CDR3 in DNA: TGCGCCAGCAGCTTGATTAGCGGGAGTTTGGAGACCCAGTACTTC. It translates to CASSLISGSLETQYF.

CDR3 nucleotides: TGTGCCAGCAGCTTAGTTAACAGGGGAGGAAACACCATATATTTT. It specifies CASSLVNRGGNTIYF. The chain employs TRBV11-2 and TRBJ1-3, with 7 nucleotides matching TRBD1. Germline V CDR1 and CDR2: SGHAT, FQNNGV. The length of the CDR3 is 15 residues. V gave up 1 base and J gave up 4 bases; unmatched junction bases: 4.

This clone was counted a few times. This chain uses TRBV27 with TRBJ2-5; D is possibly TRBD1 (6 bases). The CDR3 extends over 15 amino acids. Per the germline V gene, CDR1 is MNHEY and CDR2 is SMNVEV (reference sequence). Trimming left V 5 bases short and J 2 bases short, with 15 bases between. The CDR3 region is CASSGSDSKQETQYF. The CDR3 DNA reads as TGTGCCAGCAGTGGTTCGGACAGCAAACAAGAGACCCAGTACTTC.

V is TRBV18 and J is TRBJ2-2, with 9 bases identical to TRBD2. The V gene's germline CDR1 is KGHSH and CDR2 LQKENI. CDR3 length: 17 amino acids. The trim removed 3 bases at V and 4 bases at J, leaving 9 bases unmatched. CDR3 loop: CASSPFSGRAATGELFF. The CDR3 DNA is TGTGCCAGCTCACCCTTTAGCGGGAGAGCCGCCACCGGGGAGCTGTTTTTT.